This T cell receptor beta chain was recovered during a study of regulatory T cells in long-lasting Graves disease. V was trimmed by 1 base and J by 0 bases, leaving 24 bases between them. Germline loops: CDR1 DFQATT, CDR2 SNEGSKA (reference sequence). This CDR3 spans 19 amino acids. The time point is: persistent/refractory GD, antithyroid drugs over 5 years with positive TRAb. Preparation of the TCR library used RNA extracted from PBMCs. Sequencing libraries for TCR beta were prepared with iRepertoire HTBI primers and Arm-PCR of CDR3 regions. TCRdb re-derived calls from the multiplex PCR reads in MiXCR, one entry per CDR3 protein. The sample has roughly 400,000 distinct CDR3 sequences, around 21% seen once; the top ten hold 20%.

Here the sequenced sample was peripheral blood mononuclear cells (PBMCs), taken when the disease was refractory, from a patient treated with antithyroid drugs. This chain joins TRBV20-1 and TRBJ1-1; D not resolved. The clonotype originates from a female donor with Graves disease. CDR3 sequence: CSARVQFHRYRGLNTEAFF. In nucleotides, the CDR3 is TGCAGTGCTAGAGTACAATTTCACCGCTACAGAGGGTTGAACACTGAAGCTTTCTTT.